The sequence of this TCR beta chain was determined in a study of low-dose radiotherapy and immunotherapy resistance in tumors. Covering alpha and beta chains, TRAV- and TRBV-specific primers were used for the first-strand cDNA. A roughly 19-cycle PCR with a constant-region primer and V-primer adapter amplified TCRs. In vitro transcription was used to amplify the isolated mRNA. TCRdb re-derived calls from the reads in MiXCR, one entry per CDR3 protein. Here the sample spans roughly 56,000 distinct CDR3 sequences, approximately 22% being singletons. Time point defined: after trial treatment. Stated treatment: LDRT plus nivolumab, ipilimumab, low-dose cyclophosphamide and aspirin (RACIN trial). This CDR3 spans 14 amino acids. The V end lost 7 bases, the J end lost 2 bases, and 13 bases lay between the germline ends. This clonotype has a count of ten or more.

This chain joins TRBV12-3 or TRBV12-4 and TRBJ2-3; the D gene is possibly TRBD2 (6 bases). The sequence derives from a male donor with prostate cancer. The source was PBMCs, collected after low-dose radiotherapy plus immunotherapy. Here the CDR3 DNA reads TGTGCCAGCACCGAGGGACTTAACACAGATACGCAGTATTTT. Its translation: CASTEGLNTDTQYF.